Shown below are 29 T cell receptor beta chains from a single sample sequenced in a study of cytomegalovirus exposure and HLA in healthy donors. The PCR contained 60 Vbeta and 13 Jbeta primers. The data were produced by immunoSEQ multiplex PCR, yet TCRdb's version contains in-frame clones alone and is incomplete. Of some 130,000 clones listed, about 85% are singletons. The sequencing sample was made of PBMCs. These receptor sequences come from a boy between 10 and 17 years old in good health and CMV-seronegative.

J is TRBJ1-3 and V is TRBV19; 11 bases line up with TRBD1. Germline V gives CDR1 LNHDA, CDR2 SQIVND (reference sequence). The CDR3 is 13 residues long. Unmatched junction bases numbered 6, after V lost 8 bases and J lost 9 bases. The CDR3, as DNA: TGTGCCAGTTTCCCGGGACAGGGGGGCACCATATATTTT. Translating gives CASFPGQGGTIYF.

This rearrangement joins TRBV29-1 to TRBJ1-1; D may be TRBD1 (6 bases). The V gene lost 6 bases and the J gene lost 0 bases, with 11 bases spanning the gap. Germline loops: CDR1 SQVTM, CDR2 ANQGSEA. This CDR3 contains 13 residues. The DNA of the CDR3 is TGCAGCGTCGCGGACAGAATGAACACTGAAGCTTTCTTT. Protein sequence: CSVADRMNTEAFF.

The rearrangement uses TRBV5-1 and TRBJ1-2, with no clear D. The CDR3 is made up of 13 amino acids. Germline V gives CDR1 SGHRS, CDR2 YFSETQ. The V end was cut by 4 bases, the J end by 3 bases, with 10 bases between. DNA of the CDR3: TGCGCCAGCAGCCGCGTAACGGACTATGGCTACACCTTC. Translated: CASSRVTDYGYTF.

The chain recombines TRBV29-1 with TRBJ1-1, with D perhaps matching TRBD1 (5 bases). The V end was cut by 6 bases, the J end by 5 bases, with 25 bases between. The CDR3 consists of 16 residues. Germline values: CDR1 SQVTM, CDR2 ANQGSEA. The chain's CDR3 is CSVEHLGTGRGTEAFF. DNA for the CDR3: TGCAGCGTCGAACACCTCGGGACGGGGAGGGGTACTGAAGCTTTCTTT.

The rearrangement joins TRBV7-2 to TRBJ2-7; D gene unclear. The CDR3 spans 14 residues. CDR1 is SGHTA and CDR2 is FQGNSA in the germline V gene. V lost 2 bases to trimming and J lost 5 bases, with 13 bases between them. CDR3 bases: TGTGCCAGCAGCTTAATTACAGAGTCCAACGAGCAGTACTTC. This gives the protein CASSLITESNEQYF.

The gene calls are TRBV27 and TRBJ1-1, with TRBD1 as a possible D gene (5 bases). The germline gives CDR1 MNHEY, CDR2 SMNVEV (reference sequence). The V end was cut by 5 bases, the J end by 11 bases, with 15 bases between. This CDR3 is built from 12 residues. In DNA, the CDR3 is TGTGCCAGCAGTGGGCCATGGGGGGACGCTTTCTTT. Translation gives CASSGPWGDAFF.

The V and J genes are TRBV7-9 and TRBJ1-5; D not resolved. CDR3 length: 13 residues. V dropped 1 base and J dropped 3 bases, with 4 bases sitting between them. CDR1 SEHNR and CDR2 FQNEAQ come from the germline V gene (reference sequence). The CDR3 protein is CASSLDFNQPQHF. The DNA for the CDR3 is TGTGCCAGCAGCTTAGACTTCAATCAGCCCCAGCATTTT. The entire variable domain, with the rest obtained from reference TRBV7-9 and TRBJ1-5, is as follows: DTGVSQNPRHKITKRGQNVTFRCDPISEHNRLYWYRQTLGQGPEFLTYFQNEAQLEKSRLLSDRFSAERPKGSFSTLEIQRTEQGDSAMYLCASSLDFNQPQHFGDGTRLSIL.

V gene TRBV2 combines with J gene TRBJ2-2; TRBD2 matches at 9 bases. With V trimmed by 4 bases and J by 6 bases, 9 bases remained unmatched. The germline CDR1 and CDR2 sequences are SNHLY and FYNNEI. The CDR3 runs to 16 residues. The CDR3 loop is CASSGWREGVPGELFF. CDR3 nucleotide sequence: TGTGCCAGCAGTGGCTGGCGGGAGGGCGTGCCCGGGGAGCTGTTTTTT.

This chain connects TRBV7-2 to TRBJ2-7, with D uncertain. V was shortened by 3 bases and J by 0 bases, with 9 bases between the two germline ends. CDR1 is SGHTA and CDR2 is FQGNSA in the germline V gene. The length of the CDR3 is 14 residues. CDR3 residues: CASSFPHLSYEQYF. CDR3 nucleotide sequence: TGTGCCAGCAGCTTCCCACACCTCTCCTACGAGCAGTACTTC.

A few counts support this clone. This chain connects TRBV7-6 to TRBJ2-7, with 9 bases aligning to TRBD2. J lost 0 bases, V lost 1 base, and 7 bases had no gene match. The germline V gene encodes CDR1 SGHVS and CDR2 FNYEAQ. This CDR3 has 17 residues. This chain's CDR3 is CASSLGDPSGASYEQYF. DNA for the CDR3: TGTGCCAGCAGCTTAGGCGATCCTAGCGGGGCCTCCTACGAGCAGTACTTC.

The chain employs TRBV4-1 and TRBJ2-7; 8 bases fit TRBD1. This CDR3 region has 15 residues. V gave up 4 bases and J gave up 3 bases; unmatched junction bases: 8. Germline V gives CDR1 MGHRA, CDR2 YSYEKL. The CDR3 DNA reads TGCGCCAGCAGCCCGACAACAGGGGGTGGCTACGAGCAGTACTTC. It specifies CASSPTTGGGYEQYF.

The chain carries TRBV11-2 and TRBJ2-1; 14 nucleotides line up with TRBD2. The CDR3 is made up of 18 amino acids. Trimming at V came to 5 bases and at J to 5 bases, leaving 11 bases not matched to a gene. Germline CDR1 reads SGHAT; CDR2 reads FQNNGV. DNA of the CDR3: TGTGCCAGCAGCCCCTGGGGACTAGCGGGAGCGTCAGACAATGAGCAGTTCTTC. Protein sequence: CASSPWGLAGASDNEQFF.

The chain couples TRBV19 to TRBJ1-1; 8 positions agree with TRBD1. The CDR3 contains 14 residues. J was trimmed by 1 base and V by 5 bases; bases with no gene match: 3. The germline V gene has CDR1 LNHDA and CDR2 SQIVND (reference sequence). For the CDR3, the DNA is TGTGCCAGTAGTTCCGGACAGGGGAACACTGAAGCTTTCTTT. Translating it yields CASSSGQGNTEAFF.

CDR3 residues: CASSLAWAGDEQYF. Here the CDR3 DNA reads TGTGCCAGCAGCTTAGCCTGGGCCGGGGACGAGCAGTACTTC. This sequence joins TRBV7-2 and TRBJ2-7, with D possibly being TRBD2 (5 bases). The germline gives CDR1 SGHTA, CDR2 FQGNSA. V gave up 0 bases and J gave up 5 bases, with 11 bases separating them. The CDR3 is made up of 14 amino acids. The full variable domain, with the rest looked up from reference TRBV7-2 and TRBJ2-7, is GAGVSQSPSNKVTEKGKDVELRCDPISGHTALYWYRQSLGQGLEFLIYFQGNSAPDKSGLPSDRFSAERTGGSVSTLTIQRTQQEDSAVYLCASSLAWAGDEQYFGPGTRLTVT.

A note on this clone: Relative to the germline gene, one junction end is altered; a read error may explain this. The J gene is TRBJ1-4, the V gene TRBV7-9, with D unclear. Germline V gives CDR1 SEHNR, CDR2 FQNEAQ (reference sequence). The CDR3 runs 12 residues. The CDR3 protein is CSSSLAAGKLFF. CDR3 DNA: TGTTCCAGCAGCTTAGCCGCGGGAAAACTGTTTTTT. The full variable domain, in which reference TRBV7-9 and TRBJ1-4 provide the parts outside the CDR3, is DTGVSQNPRHKITKRGQNVTFRCDPISEHNRLYWYRQTLGQGPEFLTYFQNEAQLEKSRLLSDRFSAERPKGSFSTLEIQRTEQGDSAMYLCSSSLAAGKLFFGSGTQLSVL.

The chain employs TRBV2 and TRBJ2-7; tentatively, D is TRBD2 (5 bases). V was clipped by 7 bases and J by 6 bases, with 19 bases between them. The CDR3 contains 14 residues. From germline, CDR1 is SNHLY and CDR2 FYNNEI. The CDR3 bases are TGTGCCAGCAAAGGAGGCCAGCCCCTAGGCGAGCAGTACTTC. Residues: CASKGGQPLGEQYF.

Here the CDR3 reads CASSVVASGRPGETQYF. Here the CDR3 DNA reads TGTGCCAGCAGCGTAGTGGCTAGCGGGAGGCCGGGAGAGACCCAGTACTTC. The chain recombines TRBV9 with TRBJ2-5; TRBD2 matches at 11 bases. V was clipped by 0 bases and J by 4 bases; unmatched bases: 8. Germline V gene sequence: CDR1 SGDLS, CDR2 YYNGEE. The CDR3 totals 17 residues.

V and J are TRBV4-3 and TRBJ2-2, with 12 bases that match TRBD2. The CDR3 loop spans 17 amino acids. V trimming: 4 bases; J trimming: 8 bases; junction bases outside the gene matches: 11. CDR1 is LGHNA and CDR2 is YSLEER in the germline V gene. The CDR3, as DNA: TGCGCCAGCAGCCCTTTCGGGCTAGCGGGAGGGTCTGGGGAGCTGTTTTTT. Its protein is CASSPFGLAGGSGELFF.

The chain employs TRBV27 and TRBJ2-7; D is possibly TRBD1 (5 bases). V lost 5 bases and J 3 bases, leaving 11 bases between the germline ends. The CDR3 loop spans 13 amino acids. CDR1 MNHEY and CDR2 SMNVEV come from the germline V gene (reference sequence). The CDR3 sequence: CASSPRTGYEQYF. The CDR3 DNA reads TGTGCCAGCAGTCCCCGAACAGGCTACGAGCAGTACTTC.

The CDR3 is CASSYWGGSTGELFF. CDR3 sequence (DNA): TGTGCCAGCAGTTACTGGGGGGGAAGTACCGGGGAGCTGTTTTTT. J is TRBJ2-2 and V is TRBV6-6; 7 bases agree with TRBD2. This CDR3 spans 15 amino acids. V gave up 1 base and J gave up 5 bases; unmatched junction bases: 4. CDR1 is MNHNY, CDR2 SVGAGI, per germline (reference sequence).

The rearrangement joins TRBV19 to TRBJ2-3, with 9 nucleotides matching TRBD2. Germline lookup yields CDR1 LNHDA and CDR2 SQIVND (reference sequence). Unmatched junction bases numbered 9, after V lost 5 bases and J lost 0 bases. This CDR3 has 17 residues. CDR3 in amino acids: CASSPRLAALSTDTQYF. Here the CDR3 DNA reads TGTGCCAGTAGTCCGAGACTAGCGGCCTTAAGCACAGATACGCAGTATTTT.

The chain links TRBV27 to TRBJ2-5; TRBD1 might be the D (5 bases). The CDR3 loop spans 12 amino acids. Germline-derived CDR1 and CDR2 are MNHEY and SMNVEV (reference sequence). V was shortened by 3 bases and J by 4 bases, with 6 bases between the two germline ends. CDR3 protein: CASSFTGETQYF. CDR3 in DNA: TGTGCCAGCAGTTTTACAGGAGAGACCCAGTACTTC.

This clone was observed a few times. The V and J genes are TRBV7-9 and TRBJ1-1; TRBD1 might be the D (5 bases). The CDR3 length is 12 residues. Germline CDR1 reads SEHNR; CDR2 reads FQNEAQ (reference sequence). The V end lost 1 base, the J end lost 7 bases, and 7 bases lay between the germline ends. CDR3 DNA: TGTGCCAGCAGCTTAGGGGGGGATGAAGCTTTCTTT. Translating gives CASSLGGDEAFF. The full variable domain, in which reference TRBV7-9 and TRBJ1-1 provide the parts outside the CDR3, is DTGVSQNPRHKITKRGQNVTFRCDPISEHNRLYWYRQTLGQGPEFLTYFQNEAQLEKSRLLSDRFSAERPKGSFSTLEIQRTEQGDSAMYLCASSLGGDEAFFGQGTRLTVV.

The rearrangement joins TRBV6-1 to TRBJ2-2, with D tentatively TRBD2 (5 bases). The ends were cut back, 7 bases at V and 7 bases at J, with 10 bases in the middle. CDR1 is MNHNS, CDR2 SASEGT, per germline. This CDR3 has 12 residues. CDR3 bases: TGTGCCAGCATGGAGGCGGTCGGGGAGCTGTTTTTT. Amino acid sequence: CASMEAVGELFF.

The rearrangement joins TRBV19 to TRBJ1-1; maybe TRBD1 (5 bases). This CDR3 has 14 residues. Deletions cut 4 bases from V and 4 bases from J, with 13 bases between. Germline lookup yields CDR1 LNHDA and CDR2 SQIVND (reference sequence). CDR3 amino acids: CASSTRQSFTEAFF. CDR3 bases: TGTGCCAGTAGTACGAGACAGAGCTTCACTGAAGCTTTCTTT.

The chain joins TRBV7-6 to TRBJ2-3; tentative D call: TRBD2 (5 bases). Germline assignment: CDR1 SGHVS and CDR2 FNYEAQ. CDR3 length equals 14 residues. Trimming took 2 bases from V and 4 from J, leaving 10 bases between them. The CDR3 spells CASSLTPGSDTQYF. CDR3 nucleotides: TGTGCCAGCAGCTTAACCCCGGGGTCAGATACGCAGTATTTT.

The chain carries TRBV4-3 and TRBJ2-2; maybe TRBD2 (5 bases). V was pared by 2 bases and J by 0 bases, with 10 bases between. The CDR3 totals 16 residues. Germline CDR1 is LGHNA and CDR2 is YSLEER. The CDR3 coding sequence is TGCGCCAGCAGCCAACGCCCAGCGGCGAACACCGGGGAGCTGTTTTTT. Translated, it gives CASSQRPAANTGELFF.

The chain uses TRBV19 and TRBJ2-1; TRBD2 matches at 10 bases. The junction had 5 bases not matched to a gene; V was cut back by 3 bases and J by 6 bases. CDR1 LNHDA and CDR2 SQIVND come from the germline V gene (reference sequence). The CDR3 totals 15 residues. CDR3 sequence (DNA): TGTGCCAGTAGTATGGGTGGACTAGCGGTCAATGAGCAGTTCTTC. It yields the protein CASSMGGLAVNEQFF.

The genes are TRBV9 and TRBJ2-5, with TRBD1 identical over 9 bases. Losses at the gene ends were 0 bases for V and 9 bases for J; bases not matched to a gene: 12. The CDR3 is made up of 16 amino acids. Per germline, CDR1 SGDLS and CDR2 YYNGEE. CDR3 amino acids: CASSVEEMDRGRAQYF. CDR3 coding DNA: TGTGCCAGCAGCGTAGAGGAGATGGACAGGGGACGAGCCCAGTACTTC.